These 32 T cell receptor beta chains were all obtained from the same sample, sequenced in a study of cytomegalovirus exposure and HLA in healthy donors. A multiplex PCR was run with 60 Vbeta primers and 13 Jbeta primers. Assay: immunoSEQ multiplex PCR; the TCRdb copy retains only in-frame clones and omits some. The sample consists of fewer than 80,000 clones, around 74% of them appearing once. The sample consisted of PBMCs. The receptor set was obtained from a woman aged 55-69 years in good health and CMV-seropositive.

The J gene is TRBJ2-7, the V gene TRBV5-1, with 8 bases that match TRBD2. The J segment lost 6 bases and the V segment lost 3 bases, leaving 8 bases of the junction unmatched. Per the germline V gene, CDR1 is SGHRS and CDR2 is YFSETQ. There are 14 residues in the CDR3. The CDR3 is CASSSQAGASEQYV. The DNA for the CDR3 is TGCGCCAGCAGCTCCCAAGCGGGAGCAAGCGAGCAGTACGTC.

The rearrangement uses TRBV13 and TRBJ1-2; possibly TRBD1 for D (5 bases). V was trimmed by 5 bases and J by 8 bases, leaving 15 bases between them. CDR3 length equals 13 residues. In germline, CDR1 is PRHDT, CDR2 FYEKMQ (reference sequence). The CDR3 here is CASSVQGLGGYTF. The CDR3 DNA reads TGTGCCAGCAGCGTTCAGGGTTTGGGAGGCTACACCTTC.

This clone has just a few counts. V is TRBV7-3 and J is TRBJ1-1, with a tentative D call TRBD1 (6 bases). Per the germline V gene, CDR1 is SGHTA and CDR2 is FQGTGA. The CDR3 has 14 residues. Trimming pared 2 bases from V and 1 base from J, leaving 8 bases between. The CDR3 reads CASSLAGANTEAFF. CDR3 bases: TGTGCCAGCAGCTTAGCAGGGGCGAACACTGAAGCTTTCTTT.

The sample holds a few counts of this clone. The V gene is TRBV5-1, the J gene TRBJ1-1; tentatively, D is TRBD1 (5 bases). Trimming removed 3 bases from V and 1 base from J, with 10 bases in between. Germline V lookup: CDR1 SGHRS, CDR2 YFSETQ. This CDR3 contains 14 residues. CDR3 protein: CASSSSQGNTEAFF. Here the CDR3 DNA reads TGCGCCAGCAGCTCCTCTCAGGGGAACACTGAAGCTTTCTTT.

J is TRBJ2-5 and V is TRBV5-1, with D perhaps matching TRBD2 (6 bases). The V end lost 1 base, the J end lost 3 bases, and 13 bases lay between the germline ends. This CDR3 region has 15 residues. Germline V gene lookup returns CDR1 SGHRS and CDR2 YFSETQ. CDR3 protein: CASSLRAGKKETQYF. CDR3 bases: TGCGCCAGCAGCTTGAGGGCGGGGAAGAAAGAGACCCAGTACTTC.

The chain is built from TRBV5-1 and TRBJ2-7; TRBD1 agrees at 10 bases. In germline, CDR1 is SGHRS, CDR2 YFSETQ. V lost 2 bases to trimming and J lost 4 bases; unmatched junction nucleotides: 3. This CDR3 spans 14 amino acids. CDR3 sequence reads: CASSLRTGGYEQYF. As DNA, the CDR3 is TGCGCCAGCAGCTTAAGGACAGGGGGGTACGAGCAGTACTTC.

The gene calls are TRBV5-6 and TRBJ1-5, with TRBD1 matching over 9 bases. The CDR3 has 17 amino acids. Germline V gene data show CDR1 as SGHDT and CDR2 as YYEEEE. Unmatched junction bases numbered 10, after V lost 2 bases and J lost 4 bases. CDR3 amino acids: CASSFLSGQGRNQPQHF. CDR3 nucleotides: TGTGCCAGCAGCTTCCTATCGGGACAGGGTAGGAATCAGCCCCAGCATTTT.

This chain joins TRBV6-6 and TRBJ1-3; the match to TRBD1 covers 8 bases. With V trimmed by 10 bases and J by 2 bases, 10 bases remained unmatched. The CDR3 runs 15 residues. CDR1 and CDR2 (germline): MNHNY, SVGAGI (reference sequence). The DNA for the CDR3 is TGTGCCACGCGACAGGGGCTTTGGGCTGGAAACACCATATATTTT. Amino acids: CATRQGLWAGNTIYF.

This chain connects TRBV30 to TRBJ2-7; 10 nucleotides line up with TRBD2. The germline V gene encodes CDR1 GTSNPN and CDR2 SVGIG (reference sequence). The V and J ends lost 5 bases and 4 bases, in that order; junction bases with no gene match: 2. The CDR3 spans 12 residues. CDR3 in amino acids: CAWGLADYEQYF. CDR3 bases: TGTGCCTGGGGACTAGCGGATTACGAGCAGTACTTC.

The chain has TRBV5-1 and TRBJ1-2, with 7 nucleotides matching TRBD1. The ends lost 5 bases at V and 6 bases at J; junction bases unmatched: 4. The CDR3 extends over 12 amino acids. Germline CDR1 and CDR2: SGHRS and YFSETQ. CDR3 region: CASSEGANGYTF. The DNA of the CDR3 is TGCGCCAGCAGTGAGGGGGCTAATGGCTACACCTTC. Full variable domain (remainder filled in from reference TRBV5-1 and TRBJ1-2): KAGVTQTPRYLIKTRGQQVTLSCSPISGHRSVSWYQQTPGQGLQFLFEYFSETQRNKGNFPGRFSGRQFSNSRSEMNVSTLELGDSALYLCASSEGANGYTFGSGTRLTVV.

The V gene is TRBV7-9, the J gene TRBJ2-6; 15 nucleotides match TRBD2. Germline-derived CDR1 and CDR2 are SEHNR and FQNEAQ (reference sequence). The CDR3 extends over 18 amino acids. Losses at the gene ends were 6 bases for V and 4 bases for J; bases not matched to a gene: 7. The CDR3: CASRGLAGGGRGANVLTF. For the CDR3, the DNA is TGTGCCAGCAGGGGACTAGCGGGAGGAGGGAGAGGGGCCAACGTCCTGACTTTC.

This clone turned up a few times. The chain uses TRBV27 and TRBJ1-1; TRBD1 agrees at 9 bases. This CDR3 is built from 14 residues. Germline V gene lookup returns CDR1 MNHEY and CDR2 SMNVEV (reference sequence). The V gene end was trimmed by 5 bases and the J gene end by 5 bases; junction bases not matched to a gene: 6. The CDR3 here is CASSVRQGVTEAFF. The CDR3 DNA sequence: TGTGCCAGCAGTGTTCGACAGGGGGTTACTGAAGCTTTCTTT.

V is TRBV29-1 and J is TRBJ2-5; a possible D gene is TRBD1 (5 bases). The DNA end is more similar to TRBJ2-7, so the J call may be wrong. CDR1 is SQVTM and CDR2 is ANQGSEA in the germline V gene. This CDR3 has 10 amino acids. This CDR3 reads CSVRDYEQYF. The CDR3 region has the DNA TGCAGCGTCAGGGACTACGAGCAGTACTTC.

The chain uses TRBV5-1 and TRBJ2-3; 8 bases are shared with TRBD1. The CDR3 length is 16 residues. CDR1 and CDR2 from the germline V gene are SGHRS and YFSETQ. V lost 0 bases to trimming and J lost 2 bases; unmatched junction nucleotides: 5. The chain's CDR3 is CASSLGTGRYTDTQYF. Here the CDR3 DNA reads TGCGCCAGCAGCTTGGGGACAGGGCGTTACACAGATACGCAGTATTTT.

This clone was seen ten or more times. This chain joins TRBV10-2 and TRBJ1-1; tentatively, D is TRBD1 (6 bases). The CDR3 length is 13 residues. V lost 8 bases and J lost 10, with 20 bases in between. Per the germline V gene, CDR1 is WSHSY and CDR2 is SAAADI. CDR3 sequence reads: CASVDRKGDGAFF. CDR3 in DNA: TGCGCCAGCGTGGACAGAAAGGGGGATGGAGCTTTCTTT.

The chain links TRBV9 to TRBJ1-1, with unresolved D. The V gene's germline CDR1 is SGDLS and CDR2 YYNGEE. V was clipped by 0 bases and J by 2 bases, with 11 bases between them. This CDR3 has 15 residues. CDR3 region: CASSVGHAGNTEAFF. The CDR3 nucleotides read TGTGCCAGCAGCGTAGGACACGCCGGTAACACTGAAGCTTTCTTT. The full variable domain, its missing parts supplied by reference TRBV9 and TRBJ1-1, is DSGVTQTPKHLITATGQRVTLRCSPRSGDLSVYWYQQSLDQGLQFLIQYYNGEERAKGNILERFSAQQFPDLHSELNLSSLELGDSALYFCASSVGHAGNTEAFFGQGTRLTVV.

This clone appeared once. The chain carries TRBV9 and TRBJ2-7; a weak D match, TRBD1 (5 bases). V lost 4 bases to trimming and J lost 6 bases, with 11 bases between them. Looked up from germline, CDR1 is SGDLS and CDR2 is YYNGEE. CDR3 length equals 12 residues. The CDR3 region has the DNA TGTGCCAGCAGCTTAAGGGGTGGCGAGCAGTACTTC. It codes for CASSLRGGEQYF.

This clone was found a few times. This sequence joins TRBV5-1 and TRBJ1-5, with 7 nucleotides matching TRBD1. Germline trimming cut 5 bases from V and 4 bases from J; bases unmatched to any gene: 9. CDR1 SGHRS and CDR2 YFSETQ come from the germline V gene. The CDR3 sequence is 15 residues long. CDR3 sequence reads: CASRSGDRENQPQHF. CDR3 in DNA: TGCGCCAGCAGGTCTGGTGACAGGGAAAATCAGCCCCAGCATTTT.

V gene TRBV2 combines with J gene TRBJ1-2, with D possibly being TRBD1 (5 bases). Trimming took off 4 bases at V and 2 bases at J, with 17 bases between the two ends. This CDR3 region has 16 residues. CDR1 is SNHLY, CDR2 FYNNEI, per germline. CDR3 nucleotides: TGTGCCAGCAGTGCAAACGGGCTTGACAGAAACTATGGCTACACCTTC. This translates into CASSANGLDRNYGYTF.

This clone has just a few counts. V usage is TRBV7-8 and J usage is TRBJ2-7, with 7 bases identical to TRBD1. With 3 bases clipped from V and 3 bases from J, the junction kept 5 bases outside the gene matches. This CDR3 comprises 14 residues. From germline, CDR1 is SGHVS and CDR2 FQNEAQ. The DNA of the CDR3 is TGTGCCAGCAGCTTCCGACAGGGTAGCTACGAGCAGTACTTC. Translation gives CASSFRQGSYEQYF.

V and J are TRBV28 and TRBJ1-1; TRBD1 aligns across 7 bases. Losses at the gene ends were 11 bases for V and 4 bases for J; bases not matched to a gene: 16. The CDR3 covers 15 residues. CDR1 MDHEN and CDR2 SYDVKM come from the germline V gene. The CDR3 coding sequence is TGTGCCCTCGGGCCGACAGGGCGAATGAGCACTGAAGCTTTCTTT. Its translation is CALGPTGRMSTEAFF.

There are a few counts of this clone. The rearrangement uses TRBV6-1 and TRBJ2-7, with TRBD2 matching 9 bases. CDR3 length equals 14 residues. Germline-derived CDR1 and CDR2 are MNHNS and SASEGT. The V and J ends lost 5 bases and 4 bases, in that order; junction bases with no gene match: 6. The CDR3, as DNA: TGTGCCAGCAGTTTTAGCGGGAGAGGATACGAGCAGTACGTC. Amino acids: CASSFSGRGYEQYV.

The chain uses TRBV10-2 and TRBJ2-7; D gene uncertain. Germline V gene lookup returns CDR1 WSHSY and CDR2 SAAADI. V shed 3 bases and J shed 7 bases, with 10 bases lying between them. The CDR3 has 12 residues. The CDR3 sequence: CASSELPREQYF. DNA for the CDR3: TGCGCCAGCAGTGAACTCCCACGGGAGCAGTACTTC.

This clone was detected only once. V gene TRBV6-5 combines with J gene TRBJ2-3, with TRBD1 as a possible D gene (8 bases). The CDR3 is 15 amino acids. V gave up 5 bases and J gave up 5 bases, with 17 bases separating them. Germline V lookup: CDR1 MNHEY, CDR2 SVGAGI. This CDR3 is CASSNRGGSEDTQYF. The CDR3 bases are TGTGCCAGCAGTAACAGGGGGGGGTCTGAAGATACGCAGTATTTT.

The J gene is TRBJ1-1, the V gene TRBV19; maybe TRBD1 (5 bases). CDR1 and CDR2 from the germline V gene are LNHDA and SQIVND (reference sequence). The CDR3 is 16 amino acids. The germline V and J ends were trimmed by 2 bases and 0 bases, with 13 bases remaining between them. CDR3 nucleotides: TGTGCCAGTAGTATAAGTTCCCGGGGGATGAACACTGAAGCTTTCTTT. Its translation is CASSISSRGMNTEAFF.

The CDR3 region is CASSFGQGAHEQYF. The CDR3 coding sequence is TGTGCCAGCAGCTTCGGACAGGGGGCCCACGAGCAGTACTTC. This sequence joins TRBV9 and TRBJ2-7; 11 positions agree with TRBD1. The CDR3 runs to 14 residues. The V segment lost 4 bases and the J segment 5 bases; nucleotides outside the gene matches: 5. CDR1 is SGDLS, CDR2 YYNGEE, per germline. Variable domain in full (rest from reference TRBV9 and TRBJ2-7): DSGVTQTPKHLITATGQRVTLRCSPRSGDLSVYWYQQSLDQGLQFLIQYYNGEERAKGNILERFSAQQFPDLHSELNLSSLELGDSALYFCASSFGQGAHEQYFGPGTRLTVT.

V gene TRBV7-8 combines with J gene TRBJ1-2; 7 bases fit TRBD1. Trimming took 5 bases from V and 1 from J; bases not matched to a gene: 10. Germline V gene lookup returns CDR1 SGHVS and CDR2 FQNEAQ. There are 16 residues in the CDR3. The CDR3 sequence is CASSTLQGGSNYGYTF. CDR3 bases: TGTGCCAGCAGCACACTCCAGGGGGGAAGTAACTATGGCTACACCTTC.

CDR3 coding DNA: TGTGCCAGCAGTATCCAGGGGGCGGATAATTCACCCCTCCACTTT. This encodes CASSIQGADNSPLHF. The chain joins TRBV6-5 to TRBJ1-6; 8 nucleotides line up with TRBD1. There are 15 residues in the CDR3. Germline CDR1 MNHEY, CDR2 SVGAGI. V was pared by 5 bases and J by 5 bases, with 5 bases of the junction left unmatched.

The J gene is TRBJ2-5, the V gene TRBV2; maybe TRBD2 (6 bases). The CDR3 contains 13 residues. The germline V and J ends were trimmed by 4 bases and 5 bases, with 11 bases remaining between them. CDR1 and CDR2 from the germline V gene are SNHLY and FYNNEI. CDR3 sequence: CASSVEGLETQYF. Written as DNA, the CDR3 is TGTGCCAGCAGTGTGGAGGGGTTGGAGACCCAGTACTTC.

This chain uses TRBV19 with TRBJ1-1; D might be TRBD1 (5 bases). This CDR3 is built from 14 residues. Germline loops: CDR1 LNHDA, CDR2 SQIVND (reference sequence). V lost 5 bases to trimming and J lost 4 bases, with 14 bases between them. The CDR3 loop is CASSSQVLGTEAFF. For the CDR3, the DNA is TGTGCCAGTAGTTCACAGGTTTTGGGCACTGAAGCTTTCTTT. Together with reference TRBV19 and TRBJ1-1, the CDR3 gives the full variable domain: DGGITQSPKYLFRKEGQNVTLSCEQNLNHDAMYWYRQDPGQGLRLIYYSQIVNDFQKGDIAEGYSVSREKKESFPLTVTSAQKNPTAFYLCASSSQVLGTEAFFGQGTRLTVV.

This clone was found a few times. This chain joins TRBV6-5 and TRBJ1-1; no clear D. The V end was cut by 0 bases, the J end by 0 bases, with 11 bases between. CDR1 MNHEY and CDR2 SVGAGI come from the germline V gene. There are 16 residues in the CDR3. Written as DNA, the CDR3 is TGTGCCAGCAGTTACTCGTGGTCGGTTATGAACACTGAAGCTTTCTTT. Its translation: CASSYSWSVMNTEAFF.

This clone has just a few counts. The chain is built from TRBV6-5 and TRBJ1-4, with a possible D match to TRBD1 (6 bases). V was trimmed by 5 bases and J by 4 bases, leaving 11 bases between them. Germline values: CDR1 MNHEY, CDR2 SVGAGI. The CDR3 length is 14 residues. The CDR3 spells CASSQRQDNEKLFF. CDR3 DNA: TGTGCCAGCAGTCAACGACAGGATAATGAAAAACTGTTTTTT.